This TCR beta chain was captured in a study of molecular identifiers for immune sequencing clone quantification. Per the germline V gene, CDR1 is SGHNT and CDR2 is YYREEE (reference sequence). Losses at the gene ends were 4 bases for V and 6 bases for J; bases not matched to a gene: 1. This CDR3 spans 12 amino acids. This clonotype was recorded at least ten times. TCRdb reprocessed the PCR reads via MiXCR and lists one record per CDR3 protein. The table has tens of thousands of distinct CDR3 sequences, roughly a fifth seen once. The source of this sequence is a human donor in good health. Some libraries in this study had Jurkat cell RNA spiked in. The V and J genes are TRBV5-4 and TRBJ2-3; 8 nucleotides align to TRBD2. Sequenced material: naive CD8+ T cells from blood, with Jurkat cell RNA spiked in. This sample's subset: FACS-sorted CD8+CD4-CCR7+CD45RA+ naive T cells. CDR3 DNA: TGTGCCAGCAGCCCGGGGGGGGATACGCAGTATTTT. Residues: CASSPGGDTQYF.